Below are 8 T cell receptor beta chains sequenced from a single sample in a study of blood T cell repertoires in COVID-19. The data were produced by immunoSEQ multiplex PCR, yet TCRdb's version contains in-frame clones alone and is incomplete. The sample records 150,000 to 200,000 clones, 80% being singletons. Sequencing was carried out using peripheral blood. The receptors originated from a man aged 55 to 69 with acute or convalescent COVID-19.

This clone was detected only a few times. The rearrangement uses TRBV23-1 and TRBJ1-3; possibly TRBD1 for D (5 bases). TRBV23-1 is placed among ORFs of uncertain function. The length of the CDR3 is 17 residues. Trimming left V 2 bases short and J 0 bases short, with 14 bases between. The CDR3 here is CASSQAGDSTSGNTIYF. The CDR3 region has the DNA TGCGCCAGCAGTCAAGCAGGCGACAGCACCTCTGGAAACACCATATATTTT.

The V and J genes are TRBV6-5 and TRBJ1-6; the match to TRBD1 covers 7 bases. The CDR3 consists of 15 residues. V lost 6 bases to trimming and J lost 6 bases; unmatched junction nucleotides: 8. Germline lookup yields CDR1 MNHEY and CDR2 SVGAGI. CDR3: CASSTYGTVNSPLHF. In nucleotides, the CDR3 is TGTGCCAGCAGCACCTACGGGACAGTTAATTCACCCCTCCACTTT.

CDR3 in amino acids: CSASKRTGGPQPQHF. CDR3 sequence (DNA): TGCAGTGCTAGTAAACGGACAGGGGGCCCTCAGCCCCAGCATTTT. The gene calls are TRBV20-1 and TRBJ1-5; the match to TRBD1 covers 11 bases. Germline-derived CDR1 and CDR2 are DFQATT and SNEGSKA (reference sequence). The CDR3 spans 15 residues. Germline trimming cut 3 bases from V and 6 bases from J; bases unmatched to any gene: 7.

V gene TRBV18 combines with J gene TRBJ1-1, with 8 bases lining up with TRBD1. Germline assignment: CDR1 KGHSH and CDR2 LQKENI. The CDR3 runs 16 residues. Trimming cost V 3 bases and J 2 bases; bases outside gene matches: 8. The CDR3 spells CASSPLLRGPNTEAFF. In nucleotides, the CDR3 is TGTGCCAGCTCACCCCTCCTCAGGGGGCCAAACACTGAAGCTTTCTTT.

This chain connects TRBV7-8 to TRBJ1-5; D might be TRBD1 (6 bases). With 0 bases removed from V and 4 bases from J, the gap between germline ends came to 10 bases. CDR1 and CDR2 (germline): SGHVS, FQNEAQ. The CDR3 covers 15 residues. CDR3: CASSLAGGNNQPQHF. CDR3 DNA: TGTGCCAGCAGCTTAGCAGGGGGTAATAATCAGCCCCAGCATTTT.

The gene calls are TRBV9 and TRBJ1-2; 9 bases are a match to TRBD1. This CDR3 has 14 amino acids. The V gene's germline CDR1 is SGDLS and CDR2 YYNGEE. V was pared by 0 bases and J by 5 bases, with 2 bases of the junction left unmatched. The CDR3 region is CASSVDGTGYGYTF. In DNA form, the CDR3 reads TGTGCCAGCAGCGTAGACGGGACAGGGTATGGCTACACCTTC.

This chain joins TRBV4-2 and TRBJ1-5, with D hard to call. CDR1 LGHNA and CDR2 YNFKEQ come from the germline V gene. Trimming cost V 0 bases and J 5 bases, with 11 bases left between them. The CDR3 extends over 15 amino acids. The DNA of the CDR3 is TGTGCCAGCAGCCAAGACGCTCAGAGGGATCAGCCCCAGCATTTT. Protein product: CASSQDAQRDQPQHF.

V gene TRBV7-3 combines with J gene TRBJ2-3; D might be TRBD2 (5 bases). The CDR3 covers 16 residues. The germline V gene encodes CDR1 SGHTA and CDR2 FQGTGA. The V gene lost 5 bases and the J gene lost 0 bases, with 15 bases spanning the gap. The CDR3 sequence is CASSRFGRVSTDTQYF. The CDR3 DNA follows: TGTGCCAGCAGCCGATTTGGGCGGGTGAGCACAGATACGCAGTATTTT.